This T cell receptor (beta chain) was identified during a study of control samples from healthy donors and cancer patients. In its sample, this clone was seen a few times. The CDR3 is 14 amino acids. V was trimmed by 6 bases and J by 1 base, leaving 10 bases between them. Germline assignment: CDR1 MNHEY and CDR2 SVGAGI. The data were produced by immunoSEQ multiplex PCR, yet TCRdb's version contains in-frame clones alone and is incomplete. The sample has approximately 60,000 clones; 90% are singletons. The chain joins TRBV6-5 to TRBJ1-5; D not certain. What was sequenced was PBMCs. This receptor was identified in a woman aged 50 to 60 with colorectal cancer. Here the CDR3 reads CASSGRRSNQPQHF. Written as DNA, the CDR3 is TGTGCCAGCAGCGGCCGACGGAGCAATCAGCCCCAGCATTTT.